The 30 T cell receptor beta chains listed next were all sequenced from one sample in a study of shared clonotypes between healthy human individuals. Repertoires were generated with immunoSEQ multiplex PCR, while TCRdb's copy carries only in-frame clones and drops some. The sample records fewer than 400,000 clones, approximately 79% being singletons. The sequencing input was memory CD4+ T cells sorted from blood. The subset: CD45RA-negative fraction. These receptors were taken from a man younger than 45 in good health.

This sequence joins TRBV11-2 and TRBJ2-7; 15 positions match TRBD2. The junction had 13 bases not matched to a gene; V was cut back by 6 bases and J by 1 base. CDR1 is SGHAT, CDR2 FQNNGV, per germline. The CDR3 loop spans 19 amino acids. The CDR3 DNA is TGTGCCAGCAGGGGGACAAGGACTAGCGGGAGGGCTAGGTCCTACGAGCAGTACTTC. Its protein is CASRGTRTSGRARSYEQYF.

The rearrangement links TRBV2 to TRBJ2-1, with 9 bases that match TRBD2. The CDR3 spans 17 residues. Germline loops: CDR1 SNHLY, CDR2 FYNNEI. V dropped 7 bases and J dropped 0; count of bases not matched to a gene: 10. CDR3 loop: CASTSLSGGSSYNEQFF. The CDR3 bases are TGTGCCAGCACCTCACTTAGCGGGGGAAGCTCCTACAATGAGCAGTTCTTC.

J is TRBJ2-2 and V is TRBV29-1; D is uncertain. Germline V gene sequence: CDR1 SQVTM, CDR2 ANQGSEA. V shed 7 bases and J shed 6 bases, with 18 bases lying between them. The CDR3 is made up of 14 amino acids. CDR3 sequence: CSALLRGGAGELFF. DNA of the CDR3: TGCAGCGCCCTTCTCCGAGGTGGGGCCGGGGAGCTGTTTTTT.

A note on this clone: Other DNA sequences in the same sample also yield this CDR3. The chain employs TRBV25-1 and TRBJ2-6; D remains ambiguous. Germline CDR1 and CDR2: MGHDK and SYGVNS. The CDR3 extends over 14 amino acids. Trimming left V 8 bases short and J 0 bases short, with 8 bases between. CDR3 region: CASSRTSGANVLTF. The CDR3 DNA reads TGTGCCAGCTCTAGGACCTCTGGGGCCAACGTCCTGACTTTC.

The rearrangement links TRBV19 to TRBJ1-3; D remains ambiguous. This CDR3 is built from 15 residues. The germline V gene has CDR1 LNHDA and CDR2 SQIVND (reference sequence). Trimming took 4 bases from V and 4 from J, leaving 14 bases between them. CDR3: CASSTLRESGNTIYF. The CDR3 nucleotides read TGTGCCAGTAGTACCTTGAGGGAATCCGGAAACACCATATATTTT.

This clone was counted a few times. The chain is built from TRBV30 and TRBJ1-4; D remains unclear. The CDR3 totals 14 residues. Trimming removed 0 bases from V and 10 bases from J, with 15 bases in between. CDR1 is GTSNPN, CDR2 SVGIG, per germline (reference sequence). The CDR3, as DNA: TGTGCCTGGAGTGTAATTATGGCAGAGGGAAAACTGTTTTTT. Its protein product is CAWSVIMAEGKLFF.

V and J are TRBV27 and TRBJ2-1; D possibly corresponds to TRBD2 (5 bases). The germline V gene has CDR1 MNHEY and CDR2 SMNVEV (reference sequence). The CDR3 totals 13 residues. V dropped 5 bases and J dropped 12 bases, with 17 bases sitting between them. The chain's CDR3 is CASSQASRAMQFF. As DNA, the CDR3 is TGTGCCAGCAGTCAAGCATCGAGGGCTATGCAGTTCTTC.

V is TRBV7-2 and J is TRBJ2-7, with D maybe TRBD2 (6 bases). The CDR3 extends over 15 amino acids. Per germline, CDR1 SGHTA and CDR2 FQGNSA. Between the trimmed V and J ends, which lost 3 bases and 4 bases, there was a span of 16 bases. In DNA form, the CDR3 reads TGTGCCAGCAGCTTGAGGGACTTCTCCCGGTACGAGCAGTACTTC. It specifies CASSLRDFSRYEQYF.

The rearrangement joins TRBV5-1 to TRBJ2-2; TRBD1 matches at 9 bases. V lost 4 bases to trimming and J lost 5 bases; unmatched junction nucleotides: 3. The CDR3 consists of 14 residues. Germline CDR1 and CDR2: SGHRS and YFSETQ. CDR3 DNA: TGCGCCAGCAGCGGACAGGGGTCGACCGGGGAGCTGTTTTTT. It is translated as CASSGQGSTGELFF.

The CDR3: CASSPSTSGPTYEQYF. The CDR3 DNA is TGTGCCAGCAGCCCATCCACTAGCGGGCCTACCTACGAGCAGTACTTC. The gene calls are TRBV5-4 and TRBJ2-7; 9 bases are a match to TRBD2. J lost 2 bases, V lost 4 bases, and 10 bases had no gene match. The CDR3 length is 16 residues. Germline V lookup: CDR1 SGHNT, CDR2 YYREEE (reference sequence). The full variable domain, completed using reference TRBV5-4 and TRBJ2-7, is ETGVTQSPTHLIKTRGQQVTLRCSSQSGHNTVSWYQQALGQGPQFIFQYYREEENGRGNFPPRFSGLQFPNYSSELNVNALELDDSALYLCASSPSTSGPTYEQYFGPGTRLTVT.

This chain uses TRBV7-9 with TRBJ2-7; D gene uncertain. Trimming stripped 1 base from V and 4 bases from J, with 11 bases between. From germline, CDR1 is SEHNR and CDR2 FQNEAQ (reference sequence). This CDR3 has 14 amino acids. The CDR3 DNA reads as TGTGCCAGCAGCTTAGTTGTGACCCCTTACGAGCAGTACTTC. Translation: CASSLVVTPYEQYF. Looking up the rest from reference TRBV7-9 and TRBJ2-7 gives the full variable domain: DTGVSQNPRHKITKRGQNVTFRCDPISEHNRLYWYRQTLGQGPEFLTYFQNEAQLEKSRLLSDRFSAERPKGSFSTLEIQRTEQGDSAMYLCASSLVVTPYEQYFGPGTRLTVT.

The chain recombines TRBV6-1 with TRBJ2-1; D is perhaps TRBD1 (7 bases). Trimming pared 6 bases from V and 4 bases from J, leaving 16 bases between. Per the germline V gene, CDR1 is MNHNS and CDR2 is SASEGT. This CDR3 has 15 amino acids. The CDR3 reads CASSAGQPSYNEQFF. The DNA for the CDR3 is TGTGCCAGCAGCGCGGGACAGCCTTCGTACAATGAGCAGTTCTTC.

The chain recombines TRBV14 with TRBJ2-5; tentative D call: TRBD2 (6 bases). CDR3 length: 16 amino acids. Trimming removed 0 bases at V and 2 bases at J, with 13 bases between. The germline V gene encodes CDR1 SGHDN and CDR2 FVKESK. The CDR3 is CASSQEGASEQETQYF. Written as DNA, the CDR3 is TGTGCCAGCAGCCAAGAAGGGGCTAGCGAGCAAGAGACCCAGTACTTC.

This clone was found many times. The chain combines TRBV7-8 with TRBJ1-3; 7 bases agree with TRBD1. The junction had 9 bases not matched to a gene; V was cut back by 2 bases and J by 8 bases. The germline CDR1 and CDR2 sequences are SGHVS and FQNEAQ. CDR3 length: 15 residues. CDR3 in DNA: TGTGCCAGCAGCTTACCCGGTGGCAGGGGGGACACCATATATTTT. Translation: CASSLPGGRGDTIYF.

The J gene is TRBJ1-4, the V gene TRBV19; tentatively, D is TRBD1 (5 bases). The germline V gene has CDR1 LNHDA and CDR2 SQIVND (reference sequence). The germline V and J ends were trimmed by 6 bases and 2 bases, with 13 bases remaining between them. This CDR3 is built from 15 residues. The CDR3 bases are TGTGCCAGTAGCCCCATTGGGGGGACTAATGAAAAACTGTTTTTT. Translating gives CASSPIGGTNEKLFF.

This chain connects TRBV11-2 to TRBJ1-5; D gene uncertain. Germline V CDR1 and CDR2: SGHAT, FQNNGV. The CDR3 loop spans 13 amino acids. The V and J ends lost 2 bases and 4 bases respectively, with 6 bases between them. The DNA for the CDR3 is TGTGCCAGCAGCTTATCTGGGAATCAGCCCCAGCATTTT. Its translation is CASSLSGNQPQHF.

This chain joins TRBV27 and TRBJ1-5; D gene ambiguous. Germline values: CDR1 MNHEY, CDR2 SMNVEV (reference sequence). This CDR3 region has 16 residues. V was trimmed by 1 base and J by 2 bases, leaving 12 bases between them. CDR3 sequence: CASSLLRAEGNQPQHF. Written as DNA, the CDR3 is TGTGCCAGCAGTTTATTGAGGGCGGAAGGCAATCAGCCCCAGCATTTT.

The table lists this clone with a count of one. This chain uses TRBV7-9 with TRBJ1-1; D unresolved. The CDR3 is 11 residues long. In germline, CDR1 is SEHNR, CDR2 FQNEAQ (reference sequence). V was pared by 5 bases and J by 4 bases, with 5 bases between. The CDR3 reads CASSPRTEAFF. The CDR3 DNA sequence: TGTGCCAGCAGCCCCCGCACTGAAGCTTTCTTT.

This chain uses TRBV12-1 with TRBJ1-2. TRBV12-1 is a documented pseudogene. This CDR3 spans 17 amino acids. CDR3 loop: CASSHGVGEGKNYGYTF. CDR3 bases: TGTGCCAGCAGCCACGGGGTAGGGGAGGGGAAGAACTATGGCTACACCTTC.

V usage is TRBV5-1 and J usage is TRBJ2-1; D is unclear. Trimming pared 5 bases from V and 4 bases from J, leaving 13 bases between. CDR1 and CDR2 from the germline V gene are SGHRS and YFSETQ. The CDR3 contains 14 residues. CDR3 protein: CASRLHLFYNEQFF. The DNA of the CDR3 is TGCGCCAGCAGGTTGCATCTGTTTTACAATGAGCAGTTCTTC. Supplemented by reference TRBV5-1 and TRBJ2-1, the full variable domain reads KAGVTQTPRYLIKTRGQQVTLSCSPISGHRSVSWYQQTPGQGLQFLFEYFSETQRNKGNFPGRFSGRQFSNSRSEMNVSTLELGDSALYLCASRLHLFYNEQFFGPGTRLTVL.

The CDR3 nucleotides are TGTGCCAGCGGCACGTCAAAGAGACGGACCCACTATGGCTACACCTTC. Residues: CASGTSKRRTHYGYTF. The genes are TRBV16 and TRBJ1-2; D gene uncertain. The germline gives CDR1 KGHSY, CDR2 FQNENV. The ends were cut back, 8 bases at V and 3 bases at J, with 22 bases in the middle. The CDR3 covers 16 residues.

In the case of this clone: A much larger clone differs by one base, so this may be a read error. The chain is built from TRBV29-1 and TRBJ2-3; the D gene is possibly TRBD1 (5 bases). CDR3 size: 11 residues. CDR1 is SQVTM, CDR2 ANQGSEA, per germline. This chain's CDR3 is CSVVPTDAQYF. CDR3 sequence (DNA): TGCAGCGTTGTTCCGACAGATGCGCAGTATTTT.

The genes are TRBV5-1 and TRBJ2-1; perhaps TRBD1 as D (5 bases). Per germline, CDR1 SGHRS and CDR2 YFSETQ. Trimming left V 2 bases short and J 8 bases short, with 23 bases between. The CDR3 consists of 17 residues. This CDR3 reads CASSLSGSGKGFDEQFF. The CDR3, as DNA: TGCGCCAGCAGCTTATCAGGGTCTGGGAAGGGGTTTGATGAGCAGTTCTTC.

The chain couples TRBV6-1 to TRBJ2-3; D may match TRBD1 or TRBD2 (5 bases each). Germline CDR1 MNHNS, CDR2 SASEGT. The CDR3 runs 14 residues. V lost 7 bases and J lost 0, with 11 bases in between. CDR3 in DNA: TGTGCCAGCATGAGGGGCCTGAGCACAGATACGCAGTATTTT. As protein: CASMRGLSTDTQYF.

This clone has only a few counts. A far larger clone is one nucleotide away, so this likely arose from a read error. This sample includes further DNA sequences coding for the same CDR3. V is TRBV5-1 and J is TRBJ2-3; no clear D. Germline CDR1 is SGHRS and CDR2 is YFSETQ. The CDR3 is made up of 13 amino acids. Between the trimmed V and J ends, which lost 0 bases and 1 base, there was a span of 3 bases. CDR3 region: CASSLEGTDTQYF. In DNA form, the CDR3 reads TGCGCCAGCAGCTTGGAGGGCACAGATACGCAGTATTTT.

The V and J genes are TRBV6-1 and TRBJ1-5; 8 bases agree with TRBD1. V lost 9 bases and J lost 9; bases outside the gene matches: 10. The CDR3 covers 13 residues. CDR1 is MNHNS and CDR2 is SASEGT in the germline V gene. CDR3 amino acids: CASMTGVLGPQHF. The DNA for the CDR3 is TGTGCCAGTATGACAGGGGTATTGGGGCCCCAGCATTTT.

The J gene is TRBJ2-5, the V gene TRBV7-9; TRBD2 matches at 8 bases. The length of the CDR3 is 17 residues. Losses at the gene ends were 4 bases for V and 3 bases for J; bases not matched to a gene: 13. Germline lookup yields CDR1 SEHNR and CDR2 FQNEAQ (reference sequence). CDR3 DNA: TGTGCCAGCAGCTCCCCTGACGGGAGGGCCGGGAAAGAGACCCAGTACTTC. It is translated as CASSSPDGRAGKETQYF.

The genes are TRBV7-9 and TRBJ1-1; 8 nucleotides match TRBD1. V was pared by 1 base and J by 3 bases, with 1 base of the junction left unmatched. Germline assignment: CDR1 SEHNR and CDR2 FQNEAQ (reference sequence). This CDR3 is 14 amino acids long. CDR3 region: CASSLVQGDTEAFF. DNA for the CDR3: TGTGCCAGCAGCTTAGTACAGGGGGACACTGAAGCTTTCTTT.

The CDR3 here is CSVDGSRGAGYTF. In nucleotides, the CDR3 is TGCAGCGTTGATGGGTCACGGGGTGCTGGCTACACCTTC. The chain recombines TRBV29-1 with TRBJ1-2, with D uncertain. V lost 3 bases and J lost 7, with 15 bases in between. CDR1 and CDR2 (germline): SQVTM, ANQGSEA. The CDR3 is 13 amino acids.

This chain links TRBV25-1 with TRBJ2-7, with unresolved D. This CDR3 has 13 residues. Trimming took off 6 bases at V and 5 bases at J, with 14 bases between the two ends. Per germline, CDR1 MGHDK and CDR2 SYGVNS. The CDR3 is CASSDPTVHEQYF. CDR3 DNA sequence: TGTGCCAGCAGCGACCCCACTGTACACGAGCAGTACTTC.